The clone carrying this T cell receptor beta chain was seen many times. The data are from a study of prognosis after radiotherapy for stage I lung cancer. Germline lookup yields CDR1 MDHEN and CDR2 SYDVKM. CDR3 size: 18 residues. After removal of 5 bases from V and 0 bases from J, the junction contained 8 bases not matched to a gene. The study amplified the TCR beta CDR3 region from genomic DNA. This amplification was carried out by two rounds of multiplex PCR. The first PCR round targeted every TRBV and TRBJ gene with specific primers. MiXCR was run by TCRdb on the multiplex PCR reads, yielding one entry per CDR3 protein. Among tens of thousands of distinct CDR3 sequences listed, more than 20% were seen once.

V usage is TRBV28 and J usage is TRBJ2-1, with 12 bases fitting TRBD2. Here the sequenced sample was PBMCs, taken before or after stereotactic body radiation therapy (not recorded which). This sequence was found in a donor over 45 with non-small cell lung cancer. This CDR3 is CASSGLAGGKNSYNEQFF. DNA of the CDR3: TGTGCCAGCAGTGGGCTAGCGGGGGGGAAAAACTCCTACAATGAGCAGTTCTTC.